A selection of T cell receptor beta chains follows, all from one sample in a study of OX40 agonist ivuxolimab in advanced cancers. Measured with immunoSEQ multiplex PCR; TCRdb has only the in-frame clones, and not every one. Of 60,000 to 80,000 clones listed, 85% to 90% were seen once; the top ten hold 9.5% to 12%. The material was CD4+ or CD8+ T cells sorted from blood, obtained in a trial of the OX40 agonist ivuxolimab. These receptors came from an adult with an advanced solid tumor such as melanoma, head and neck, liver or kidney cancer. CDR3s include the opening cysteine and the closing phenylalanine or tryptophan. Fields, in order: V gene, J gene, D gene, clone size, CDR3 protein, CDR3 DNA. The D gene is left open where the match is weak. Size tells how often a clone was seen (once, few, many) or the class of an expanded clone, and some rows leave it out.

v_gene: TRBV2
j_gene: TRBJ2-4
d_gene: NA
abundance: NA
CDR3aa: CASNYDGTPYF
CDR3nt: TGTGCCAGCAATTATGACGGGACCCCGTACTTC

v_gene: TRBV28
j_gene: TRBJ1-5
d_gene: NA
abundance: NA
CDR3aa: CASSLSGIYQPQHF
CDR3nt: TGTGCCAGCAGTTTGTCAGGAATCTATCAGCCCCAGCATTTT

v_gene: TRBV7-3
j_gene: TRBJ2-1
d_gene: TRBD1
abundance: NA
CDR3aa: CASSIAGTGDGNEQFF
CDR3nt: TGTGCCAGCAGCATTGCCGGGACAGGGGACGGCAATGAGCAGTTCTTC

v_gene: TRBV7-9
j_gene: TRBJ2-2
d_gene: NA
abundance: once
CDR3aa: CASSRWLRENTGELFF
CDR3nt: TGTGCCAGCAGCCGCTGGTTACGGGAGAACACCGGGGAGCTGTTTTTT

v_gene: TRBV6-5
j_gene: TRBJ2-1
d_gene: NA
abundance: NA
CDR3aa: CASSYWGQPPYNEQFF
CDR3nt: TGTGCCAGCAGTTACTGGGGACAACCACCCTACAATGAGCAGTTCTTC

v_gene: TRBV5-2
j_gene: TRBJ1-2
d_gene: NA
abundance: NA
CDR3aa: CASSQVLLGLGFYGYTF
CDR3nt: TGCGCCAGCAGCCAAGTTTTGTTGGGGTTGGGGTTCTATGGCTACACCTTC

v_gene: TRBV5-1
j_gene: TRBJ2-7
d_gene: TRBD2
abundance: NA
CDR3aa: CASSSPGVAGGTYEQYF
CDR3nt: TGCGCCAGCAGCTCACCCGGGGTAGCGGGAGGGACCTACGAGCAGTACTTC

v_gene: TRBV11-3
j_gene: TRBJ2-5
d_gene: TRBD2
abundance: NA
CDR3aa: CASSLAFGGRAGETQYF
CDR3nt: TGTGCCAGCAGCTTAGCTTTCGGCGGGAGGGCCGGGGAGACCCAGTACTTC

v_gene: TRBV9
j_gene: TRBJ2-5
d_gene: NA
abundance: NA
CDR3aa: CASSVYGQETQYF
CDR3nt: TGTGCCAGCAGCGTTTACGGGCAAGAGACCCAGTACTTC

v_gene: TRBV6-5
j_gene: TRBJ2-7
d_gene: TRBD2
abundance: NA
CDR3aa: CASSYSWGLAYEQYF
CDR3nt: TGTGCCAGCAGTTACTCGTGGGGACTAGCCTACGAGCAGTACTTC

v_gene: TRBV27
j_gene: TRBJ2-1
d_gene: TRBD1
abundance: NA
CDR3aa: CASSTGGSYNEQFF
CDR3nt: TGTGCCAGCAGTACAGGGGGCTCCTACAATGAGCAGTTCTTC

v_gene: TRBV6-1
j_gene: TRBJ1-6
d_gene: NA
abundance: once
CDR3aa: CASSETTIPNSPLHF
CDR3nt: TGTGCCAGCAGTGAAACGACCATACCTAATTCACCCCTCCACTTT

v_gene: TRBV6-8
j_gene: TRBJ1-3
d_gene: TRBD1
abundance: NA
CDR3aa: CANISGQGYSGNTIYF
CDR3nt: TGTGCCAACATATCGGGACAGGGTTACTCTGGAAACACCATATATTTT

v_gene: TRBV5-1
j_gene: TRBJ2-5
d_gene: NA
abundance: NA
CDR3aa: CASSLRGRETQYF
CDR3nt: TGCGCCAGCAGCTTGAGGGGTCGAGAGACCCAGTACTTC

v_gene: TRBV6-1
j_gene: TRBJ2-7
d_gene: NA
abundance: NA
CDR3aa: CASREGFYEQYF
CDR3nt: TGTGCCAGCAGGGAGGGGTTCTACGAGCAGTACTTC

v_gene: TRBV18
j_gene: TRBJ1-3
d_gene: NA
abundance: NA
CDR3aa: CASSSGRSGNTIYF
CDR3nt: TGTGCCAGCTCATCCGGACGCTCTGGAAACACCATATATTTT

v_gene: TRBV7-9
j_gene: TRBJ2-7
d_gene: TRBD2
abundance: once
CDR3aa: CASSLTSGSYSYEQYF
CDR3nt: TGTGCCAGCAGCTTAACTAGCGGGAGCTATTCCTACGAGCAGTACTTC

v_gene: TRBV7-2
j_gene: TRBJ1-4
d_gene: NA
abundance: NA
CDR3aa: CASSLGSGAGANEKLFF
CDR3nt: TGTGCCAGCAGCTTAGGATCTGGGGCAGGGGCTAATGAAAAACTGTTTTTT

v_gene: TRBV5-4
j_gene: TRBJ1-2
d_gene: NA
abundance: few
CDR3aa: CASSSLTFYGYTF
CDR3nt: TGTGCCAGCAGCTCCCTGACTTTCTATGGCTACACCTTC

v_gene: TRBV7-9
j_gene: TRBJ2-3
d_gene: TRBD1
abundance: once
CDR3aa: CASSPRGLADTQYF
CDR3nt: TGTGCCAGCAGCCCGAGGGGGCTTGCAGATACGCAGTATTTT

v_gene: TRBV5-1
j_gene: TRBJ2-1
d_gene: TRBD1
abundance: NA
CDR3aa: CASSLASVGQGEGFF
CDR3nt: TGCGCCAGCAGCTTGGCCAGTGTAGGACAGGGTGAGGGGTTCTTC

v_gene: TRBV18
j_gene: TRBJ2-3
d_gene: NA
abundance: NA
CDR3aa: CASSPFLNRLTDTQYF
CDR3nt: TGTGCCAGCTCACCTTTTTTAAACAGGCTCACAGATACGCAGTATTTT

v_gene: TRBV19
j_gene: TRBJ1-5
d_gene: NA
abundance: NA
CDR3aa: CASSMGGAYNQPQHF
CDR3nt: TGTGCCAGTAGTATGGGGGGGGCCTACAATCAGCCCCAGCATTTT

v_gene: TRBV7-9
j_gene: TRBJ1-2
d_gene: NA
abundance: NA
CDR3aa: CASSSLFDNLNYGYTF
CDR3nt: TGTGCCAGCAGCTCCCTGTTCGATAACTTAAACTATGGCTACACCTTC

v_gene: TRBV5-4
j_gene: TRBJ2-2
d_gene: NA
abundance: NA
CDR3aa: CASSRNTGELFF
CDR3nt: TGTGCCAGCAGCCGTAACACCGGGGAGCTGTTTTTT

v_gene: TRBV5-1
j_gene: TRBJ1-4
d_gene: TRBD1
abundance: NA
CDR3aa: CASSLLGGASNEKLFF
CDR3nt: TGCGCCAGCAGCTTGTTAGGGGGCGCGTCTAATGAAAAACTGTTTTTT

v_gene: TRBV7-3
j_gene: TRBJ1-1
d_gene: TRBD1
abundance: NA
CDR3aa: CASSFSSTGGAAFF
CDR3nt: TGTGCCAGCAGCTTCTCTTCCACAGGGGGGGCGGCTTTCTTT

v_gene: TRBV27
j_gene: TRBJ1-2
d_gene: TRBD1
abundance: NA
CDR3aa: CASSLTGLGYGYTF
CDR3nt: TGTGCCAGCAGTTTGACAGGGCTAGGCTATGGCTACACCTTC

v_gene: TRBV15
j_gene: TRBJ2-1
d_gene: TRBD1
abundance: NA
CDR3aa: CATSSWDSEQFF
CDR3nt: TGTGCCACCAGCTCCTGGGACAGTGAGCAGTTCTTC

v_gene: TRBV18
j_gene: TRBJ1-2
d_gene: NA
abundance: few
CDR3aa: CASSHARQQGYTF
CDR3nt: TGTGCCAGCTCACATGCAAGACAGCAAGGCTACACCTTC

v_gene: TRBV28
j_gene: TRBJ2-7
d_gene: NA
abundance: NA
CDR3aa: CASSPPRRHQSYEQYF
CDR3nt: TGTGCCAGCAGTCCCCCCCGGAGGCATCAGTCCTACGAGCAGTACTTC

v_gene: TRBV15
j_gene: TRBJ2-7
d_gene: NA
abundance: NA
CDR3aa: CATSRDLTYEQYF
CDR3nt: TGTGCCACCAGCAGAGATCTCACCTACGAGCAGTACTTC

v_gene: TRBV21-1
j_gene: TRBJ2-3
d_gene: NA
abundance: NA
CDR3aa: CASSTQERLAVTTDTQYF
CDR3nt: TGTGCCAGCAGCACCCAGGAAAGACTAGCGGTAACCACAGATACGCAGTATTTT

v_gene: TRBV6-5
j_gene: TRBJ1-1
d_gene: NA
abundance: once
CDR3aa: CASSEVSPAQGWAF
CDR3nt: TGTGCCAGCAGTGAAGTCAGCCCAGCGCAGGGGTGGGCCTTT

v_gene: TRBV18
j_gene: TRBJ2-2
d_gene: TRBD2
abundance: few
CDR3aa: CASSPPTSGPRAGELFF
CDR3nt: TGTGCCAGCTCACCGCCGACTAGCGGCCCAAGGGCCGGGGAGCTGTTTTTT

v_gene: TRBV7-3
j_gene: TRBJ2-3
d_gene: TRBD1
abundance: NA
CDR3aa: CASSLQGAADTQYF
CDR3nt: TGTGCCAGCAGCTTACAGGGGGCGGCAGATACGCAGTATTTT